This T cell receptor beta chain was identified during a study of cytomegalovirus exposure and HLA in healthy donors. Study overall: Early on, a data release was issued that held tens of millions of unique TCRs from HLA-typed donors.

Both 60 Vbeta primers and 13 Jbeta primers went into the PCR. This table comes from immunoSEQ multiplex PCR, and its TCRdb copy is limited to in-frame clones, with some not included. The sample has 75,000 to 100,000 clones; around 80% are singletons. This clone was seen a few times. With 1 base clipped from V and 3 bases from J, the junction kept 3 bases outside the gene matches. CDR3 length: 16 amino acids. CDR1 is MGHRA, CDR2 YSYEKL, per germline. This chain joins TRBV4-1 and TRBJ2-1; 10 bases align to TRBD2. Input material: PBMCs. The sequence was collected from a man in his sixties in good health and CMV-seropositive. The CDR3 here is CASSQVPSGGYNEQFF. In DNA form, the CDR3 reads TGCGCCAGCAGCCAAGTGCCTAGCGGGGGCTACAATGAGCAGTTCTTC.